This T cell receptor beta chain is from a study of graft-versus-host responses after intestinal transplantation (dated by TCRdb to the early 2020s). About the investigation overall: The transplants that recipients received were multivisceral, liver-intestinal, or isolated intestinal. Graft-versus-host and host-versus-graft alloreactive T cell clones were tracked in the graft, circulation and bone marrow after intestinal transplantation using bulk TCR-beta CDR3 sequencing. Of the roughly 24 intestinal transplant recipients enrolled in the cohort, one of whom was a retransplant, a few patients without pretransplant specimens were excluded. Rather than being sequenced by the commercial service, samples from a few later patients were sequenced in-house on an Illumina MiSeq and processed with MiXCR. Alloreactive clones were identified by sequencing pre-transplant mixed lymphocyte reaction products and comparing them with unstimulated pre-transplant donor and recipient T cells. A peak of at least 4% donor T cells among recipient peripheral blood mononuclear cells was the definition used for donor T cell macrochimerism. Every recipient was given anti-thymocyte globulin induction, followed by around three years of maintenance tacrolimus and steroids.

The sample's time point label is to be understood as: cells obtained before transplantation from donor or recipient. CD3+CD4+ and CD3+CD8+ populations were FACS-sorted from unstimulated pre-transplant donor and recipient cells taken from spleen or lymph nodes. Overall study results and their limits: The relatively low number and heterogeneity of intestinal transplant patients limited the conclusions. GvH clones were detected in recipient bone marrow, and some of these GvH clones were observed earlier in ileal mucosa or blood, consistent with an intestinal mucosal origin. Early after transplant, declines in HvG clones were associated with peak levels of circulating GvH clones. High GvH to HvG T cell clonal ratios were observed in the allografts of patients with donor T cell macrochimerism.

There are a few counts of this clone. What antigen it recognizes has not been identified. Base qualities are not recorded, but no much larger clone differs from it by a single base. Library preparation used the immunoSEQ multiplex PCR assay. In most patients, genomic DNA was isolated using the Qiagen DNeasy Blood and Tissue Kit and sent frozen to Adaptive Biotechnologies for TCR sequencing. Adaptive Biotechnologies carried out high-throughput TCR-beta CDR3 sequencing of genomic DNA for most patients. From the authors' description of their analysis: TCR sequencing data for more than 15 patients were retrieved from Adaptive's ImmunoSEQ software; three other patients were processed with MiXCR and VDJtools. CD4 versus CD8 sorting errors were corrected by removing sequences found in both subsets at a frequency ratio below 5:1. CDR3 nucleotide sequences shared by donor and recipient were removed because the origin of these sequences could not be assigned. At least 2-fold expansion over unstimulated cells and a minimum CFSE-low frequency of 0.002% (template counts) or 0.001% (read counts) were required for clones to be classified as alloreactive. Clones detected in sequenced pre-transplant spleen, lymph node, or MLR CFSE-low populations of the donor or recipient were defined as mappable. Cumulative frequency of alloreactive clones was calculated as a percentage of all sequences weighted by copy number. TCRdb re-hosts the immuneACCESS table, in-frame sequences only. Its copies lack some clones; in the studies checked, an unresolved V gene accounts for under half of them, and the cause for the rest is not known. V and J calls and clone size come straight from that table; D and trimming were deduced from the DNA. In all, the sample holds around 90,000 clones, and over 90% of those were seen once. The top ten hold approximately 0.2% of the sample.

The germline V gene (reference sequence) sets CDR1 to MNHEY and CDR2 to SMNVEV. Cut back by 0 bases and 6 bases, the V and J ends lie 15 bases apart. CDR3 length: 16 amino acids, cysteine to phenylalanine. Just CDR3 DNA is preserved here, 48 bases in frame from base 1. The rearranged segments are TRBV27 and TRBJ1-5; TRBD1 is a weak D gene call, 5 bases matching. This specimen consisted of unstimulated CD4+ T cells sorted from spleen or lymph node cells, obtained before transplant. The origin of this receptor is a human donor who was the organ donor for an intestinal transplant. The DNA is TGTGCCAGCAGTTTATCAGGTGTCGGGGGGGGTCAGCCCCAGCATTTT. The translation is CASSLSGVGGGQPQHF.